Listed below are T cell receptor beta chains from one sample, sequenced in a study of T-cell memory formation after mild COVID-19. One entry per CDR3 protein results from TCRdb running MiXCR on the 5' RACE reads. The sample holds 400,000 to 500,000 distinct CDR3 sequences, about 20% seen once. Sequencing was carried out using PBMCs or a T cell subset sorted from them (not recorded which). These receptors were collected from an adult woman who had mild COVID-19 (a few samples of this study predate the infection). Cell type and time point are not known. Both conserved end residues are part of each CDR3. The order of the fields is D gene, V gene, J gene, clone size, CDR3 DNA, CDR3 protein. D genes are given only for firm matches. Clone size is shown for a subset of rows, as once, few, many or a class of expanded clone.

>.|TRBV20-1|TRBJ1-2|few
TGCAGTGCTAGAGGACCCGGTCCCTATGGCTACACCTTC
CSARGPGPYGYTF
>.|TRBV29-1|TRBJ1-3|.
TGCAGCGTTGAATTCGACAGGCGAAACTCTGGAAACACCATATATTTT
CSVEFDRRNSGNTIYF
>TRBD1|TRBV10-3|TRBJ2-7|.
TGTGCCATCAGTGAGTCGAGTCTGGACAGGACATACGAGCAGTACTTC
CAISESSLDRTYEQYF
>TRBD1|TRBV7-9|TRBJ2-5|few
TGTGCCAGCAGCTTAGGGGACAGGGCCCCCCAAGAGACCCAGTACTTC
CASSLGDRAPQETQYF
>.|TRBV7-2|TRBJ2-3|.
TGTGCCAGCAGCACCCGGAAAGGGGGAGATACGCAGTATTTT
CASSTRKGGDTQYF
>.|TRBV5-1|TRBJ1-5|.
TGCGCCAGCAGCGACGGCATTTATAGCAATCAGCCCCAGCATTTT
CASSDGIYSNQPQHF
>.|TRBV7-2|TRBJ1-5|few
TGTGCCAGCAGCTTAGTCGGGGGGGCGGGTCAGCCCCAGCATTTT
CASSLVGGAGQPQHF
>.|TRBV20-1|TRBJ2-3|few
TGCAGTGCTAGAGATCGAAAGTTCCCCACAGATACGCAGTATTTT
CSARDRKFPTDTQYF
>.|TRBV7-9|TRBJ1-2|few
TGTGCCAGCAGCTTAGATGCAGGGAATTTCCGTGGTGGCTACACCTTC
CASSLDAGNFRGGYTF
>TRBD1|TRBV27|TRBJ1-2|.
TGTGCCAGCAGTCCCCCGGGACAGGTGTTTGATGGCTACACCTTC
CASSPPGQVFDGYTF
>TRBD2|TRBV6-2/TRBV6-3|TRBJ2-3|.
TGTGCCAGCAGTAGTCCGGGACTAGCGGGCATATGGTATTTT
CASSSPGLAGIWYF
>.|TRBV7-2|TRBJ2-1|few
TGTGCCAGCAGCTTAAGGTCCGGGACTGGCGGGAATGAGCAGTTCTTC
CASSLRSGTGGNEQFF
>TRBD1|TRBV6-4|TRBJ2-5|.
TGTGCCAGCAGTGAATCGGGACAGGGGCTCCGGGAGACCCAGTACTTC
CASSESGQGLRETQYF
>.|TRBV5-1|TRBJ1-2|.
TGCGCCAGCAGCGCCCAGGCAGGGAAGAACTATGGCTACACCTTC
CASSAQAGKNYGYTF
>TRBD1|TRBV4-1|TRBJ1-2|.
TGCGCCAGCAGCCATAATGGACAGGTTAAGAAGGGCTACACCTTC
CASSHNGQVKKGYTF
>.|TRBV20-1|TRBJ2-1|.
TGCAGTGCTAGATCCGGGACTCTTGACCATGAGCAGTTCTTC
CSARSGTLDHEQFF
>.|TRBV2|TRBJ1-1|once
TGTGCCAGCAGAATTCGGGGGCCGAACACTGAAGCTTTCTTT
CASRIRGPNTEAFF
>.|TRBV4-2|TRBJ2-7|.
TGTGCCAGCAGCCAAGGGGGGAATAACGAGCAGTACTTC
CASSQGGNNEQYF
>TRBD1|TRBV14|TRBJ2-3|.
TGTGCCAGCAGCCAACAGGGGGTCAGCACAGATACGCAGTATTTT
CASSQQGVSTDTQYF
>.|TRBV19|TRBJ1-1|few
TGTGCCAGTAGTCCCTCGGAGGTGGGGAACACTGAAGCTTTCTTT
CASSPSEVGNTEAFF
>TRBD1|TRBV12-3/TRBV12-4|TRBJ2-1|.
TGTGCCAGCAGTCGATACCAGACAGGGCGAAATGAGCAGTTCTTC
CASSRYQTGRNEQFF
>TRBD1|TRBV30|TRBJ1-5|many
TGTGCCTGGAGCAGGACAGGGGTTCAGCCCCAGCATTTT
CAWSRTGVQPQHF
>TRBD2|TRBV7-9|TRBJ2-1|.
TGTGCCAGCAGCCTAGGGACTAGCGGGGGGGCCGGAAATGAGCAGTTCTTC
CASSLGTSGGAGNEQFF
>TRBD2|TRBV5-4|TRBJ2-1|.
TGTGCCAGCAGGATTTGGCGGGAGGTTCGGTTCTTC
CASRIWREVRFF
>TRBD1|TRBV6-5|TRBJ2-4|.
TGTGCCAGCAGATGGGGACAGGGCATTCAGTACTTC
CASRWGQGIQYF
>.|TRBV24-1|TRBJ2-5|.
TGTGCCACCAGTCGAGCAGGGGGGATGGCAGAGACCCAGTACTTC
CATSRAGGMAETQYF
>.|TRBV7-6|TRBJ2-5|few
TGTGCCAGCAGCCGCGACAGGGGACTACAAGAGACCCAGTACTTC
CASSRDRGLQETQYF
>TRBD2|TRBV15|TRBJ2-2|few
TGTGCCACCAGCAGAGCGGGGGGTTCCACCGGGGAGCTGTTTTTT
CATSRAGGSTGELFF
>TRBD1|TRBV18|TRBJ2-4|few
TGTGCCAGCTCGGTCGCTCAGGGGGCAGACATTCAGTACTTC
CASSVAQGADIQYF
>TRBD2|TRBV24-1|TRBJ2-1|.
TGTGCCACCAGTGATTTAGGACTAGCTGTCAATGAGCAGTTCTTC
CATSDLGLAVNEQFF
>TRBD1|TRBV18|TRBJ1-1|few
TGTGCCAGCTCATCATGGCGTGGACAGGGTATGGGGAACACTGAAGCTTTCTTT
CASSSWRGQGMGNTEAFF
>.|TRBV7-9|TRBJ2-4|.
TGTGCCAGCAGCTTCCTTAGTGCCGGGGGCCTAGCCAAAAACATTCAGTACTTC
CASSFLSAGGLAKNIQYF
>TRBD1|TRBV12-3/TRBV12-4|TRBJ1-6|.
TGTGCCAGCAGTTCGGACAGGGGGCTATCACCCCTCCACTTT
CASSSDRGLSPLHF
>TRBD1|TRBV7-9|TRBJ1-5|.
TGTGCCAGCGGACAGGCGACGGAACAGCCCCAGCATTTT
CASGQATEQPQHF
>TRBD1|TRBV12-3/TRBV12-4|TRBJ2-7|.
TGTGCCAGCAGTCCTGGACAGGGGACACCCCTTGAGCAGTACTTC
CASSPGQGTPLEQYF
>TRBD1|TRBV20-1|TRBJ1-1|.
TGCAGTGCTATCGGACAGGGGGCAAGGAACACTGAAGCTTTCTTT
CSAIGQGARNTEAFF
>TRBD1|TRBV20-1|TRBJ1-2|.
TGCAGTGCTCTTAACCCCGGGACAGGGGGAGACTATGGCTACACCTTC
CSALNPGTGGDYGYTF
>.|TRBV6-4|TRBJ2-3|.
TGTGCCAGCAGTGACTCGACAGTGGCAGATACGCAGTATTTT
CASSDSTVADTQYF
>.|TRBV3-1|TRBJ2-7|many
TGTGCCAGCAGCCAAGCGGGCGGGCTCACCTACGAGCAGTACTTC
CASSQAGGLTYEQYF
>TRBD1|TRBV5-1|TRBJ2-3|.
TGCGCCAGCAGCTCGGTGAGGACAGGGATGACAGATACGCAGTATTTT
CASSSVRTGMTDTQYF
>.|TRBV29-1|TRBJ2-3|few
TGCAGCGTTGAAGATCGGACAGAGACTAGCACAGATACGCAGTATTTT
CSVEDRTETSTDTQYF
>.|TRBV11-3|TRBJ2-1|.
TGTGCCAGCAGCTTAGAGACGGCCAGGGGCTACAATGAGCAGTTCTTC
CASSLETARGYNEQFF
>TRBD1|TRBV12-3/TRBV12-4|TRBJ2-5|few
TGTGCCAGCGGATCGAGGACAGGGACGGAGACCCAGTACTTC
CASGSRTGTETQYF
>.|TRBV5-1|TRBJ2-3|many
TGCGCCAGCAGCCTTCCCACCTCTGGCGGTACGCAGTATTTT
CASSLPTSGGTQYF
>.|TRBV29-1|TRBJ2-4|few
TGCAGCGTTGTAGCCACCCCAGCCAAAAACATTCAGTACTTC
CSVVATPAKNIQYF
>.|TRBV3-1|TRBJ1-1|few
TGTGCCAGCAGCCCTGTGGCTCATCCGACTGAAGCTTTCTTT
CASSPVAHPTEAFF
>.|TRBV23-1|TRBJ2-5|few
TGCGCCAGCACATCTGGGCCGGGAATAGTAGGAGGAGAGACCCAGTACTTC
CASTSGPGIVGGETQYF
>.|TRBV30|TRBJ1-1|few
TGTGCCTGGAGCTTCGTTACTGCCACTGAAGCTTTCTTT
CAWSFVTATEAFF
>.|TRBV27|TRBJ1-5|.
TGTGCCAGCAGAGTACAGGGTTCCGCGGTGAGCAATCAGCCCCAGCATTTT
CASRVQGSAVSNQPQHF
>.|TRBV9|TRBJ2-3|few
TGTGCCAGCAGCGTAGCCCCCGGGGCTGGAGGAAGCACAGATACGCAGTATTTT
CASSVAPGAGGSTDTQYF
>.|TRBV18|TRBJ1-1|.
TGTGCCAGCTCACCCCCAGGGCGGAGGGCTTTCTTT
CASSPPGRRAFF